This T cell receptor (beta chain) was identified during a study of blood T cell repertoires in COVID-19. The assay was immunoSEQ multiplex PCR, and TCRdb's table has in-frame clones only and misses some. This table has 400,000 to 450,000 clones, about 91% appearing once. The CDR3 has 14 residues. V was pared by 8 bases and J by 0 bases, with 13 bases between. Germline V gene lookup returns CDR1 KGHSH and CDR2 LQKENI. Sequences were obtained from peripheral blood. The origin of this receptor is a woman between 35 and 50 years old with COVID-19, enrolled during active disease. V gene TRBV18 combines with J gene TRBJ1-1; D not resolved. The CDR3 sequence: CASLPREVNTEAFF. In nucleotides, the CDR3 is TGTGCCAGCCTACCCCGGGAGGTGAACACTGAAGCTTTCTTT.